This T cell receptor beta chain was obtained from a study of T cells expressing NK-cell markers. Study as a whole: Cells sorted as CD3+CD56+NKG2C+, CD3+CD56+NKG2C- and CD3+CD56-NKG2C+ T cells supplied the TCR beta repertoires.

Study-wide results and limits: For a handful of donors, these clonotypes were likewise the leading ones in the CD3+CD56-NKG2C+ fraction. The study did not resolve the HCMV specificity of expanded NKG2C+ T cell clones.

TCRdb re-called the 5' RACE reads and shows each CDR3 protein once, DNA omitted. Its table lists hundreds of thousands of distinct CDR3 sequences. Germline CDR1 and CDR2: LNHNV and YYDKDF (reference sequence). This CDR3 has 13 amino acids. Comments on this clonotype: Its matching antigen is unknown.

The specimen sequenced was blood T cells: a sorted CD56 or NKG2C T cell subset, CD4+ or CD8+ T cells, or bulk PBMC T cells (not recorded which). The sequence came from a woman aged 18 to 75 in good health. V gene TRBV15 combines with J gene TRBJ2-3; TCRdb lists TRBD1, though no DNA is available to test this call. The chain's CDR3 is CATSTGRVDTQYF.